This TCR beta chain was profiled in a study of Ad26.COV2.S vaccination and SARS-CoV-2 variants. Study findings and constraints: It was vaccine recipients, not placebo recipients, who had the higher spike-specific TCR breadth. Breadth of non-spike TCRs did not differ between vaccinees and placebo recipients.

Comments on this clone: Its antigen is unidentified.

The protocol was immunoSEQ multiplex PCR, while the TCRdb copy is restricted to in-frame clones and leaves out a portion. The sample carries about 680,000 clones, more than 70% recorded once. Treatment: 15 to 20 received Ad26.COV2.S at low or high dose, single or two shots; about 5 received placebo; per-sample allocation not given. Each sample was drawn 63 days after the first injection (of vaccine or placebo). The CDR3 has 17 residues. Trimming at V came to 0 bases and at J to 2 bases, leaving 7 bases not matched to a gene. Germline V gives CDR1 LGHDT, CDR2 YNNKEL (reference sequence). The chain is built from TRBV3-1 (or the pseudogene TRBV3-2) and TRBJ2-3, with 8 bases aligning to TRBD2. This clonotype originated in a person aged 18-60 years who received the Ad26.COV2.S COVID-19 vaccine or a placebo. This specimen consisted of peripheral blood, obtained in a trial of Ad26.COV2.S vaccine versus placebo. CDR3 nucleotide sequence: TGTGCCAGCAGCCAAGATCCGGGACTAGGAGCCACAGATACGCAGTATTTT. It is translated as CASSQDPGLGATDTQYF.